This T cell receptor (beta chain) was obtained from a study of T cell responses to AZD1222 COVID-19 vaccine. CDR3 length equals 15 residues. Per germline, CDR1 MGHRA and CDR2 YSYEKL. Trimming took 4 bases from V and 4 from J, leaving 16 bases between them. TCRdb's copy holds only in-frame clones and misses some; the assay was immunoSEQ multiplex PCR. The sample has roughly 80,000 clones; 75% to 95% are singletons. This chain connects TRBV4-1 to TRBJ1-1; no reliable D call. Material: peripheral blood, obtained on day 0 of MenACWY control vaccination. This clonotype was sampled from an adult in good health. CDR3 in DNA: TGCGCCAGCAGCCCTTGGGCCTTACGAGGCACTGAAGCTTTCTTT. Translated, it gives CASSPWALRGTEAFF.